The T cell receptor (beta chain) described here comes from a study of graft-versus-host responses after intestinal transplantation. Study-level findings and limits: Analysis identified GvH clones in recipient marrow, with some appearing first in ileum or blood.

Clones were sequenced by immunoSEQ multiplex PCR, and TCRdb holds only the in-frame ones, with some missing. The sample includes 8,800 or so clones, 78% of them seen just once. This clone was found once. What it binds is not known. Both intraepithelial and lamina propria lymphocytes were released by processing graft tissue. The V end lost 4 bases, the J end lost 0 bases, and 9 bases lay between the germline ends. Germline CDR1 and CDR2: SGHDN and FVKESK. The CDR3 spans 14 residues. This receptor was obtained from a human patient who received an intestinal transplant, so some T cells may come from the graft donor. Sample: ileum tissue, taken 500 to 550 days after intestinal transplant. The V and J genes are TRBV14 and TRBJ1-2; D is uncertain. Here the CDR3 DNA reads TGTGCCAGCAGCCTCGTTAATGCTAACTATGGCTACACCTTC. Encoded protein: CASSLVNANYGYTF. Complete variable domain (other parts from reference TRBV14 and TRBJ1-2): EAGVTQFPSHSVIEKGQTVTLRCDPISGHDNLYWYRRVMGKEIKFLLHFVKESKQDESGMPNNRFLAERTGGTYSTLKVQPAELEDSGVYFCASSLVNANYGYTFGSGTRLTVV.